The 17 T cell receptor beta chains below all came from one sample that was sequenced in a study of T cell changes during pregnancy in multiple sclerosis. Data came from immunoSEQ multiplex PCR; TCRdb stores just in-frame clones and leaves some out. The table shows about 40,000 clones, with roughly 94% occurring only once. The source was peripheral blood, collected in the third trimester of pregnancy. These receptors all come from a female donor with multiple sclerosis, enrolled in a pregnancy study.

The V gene is TRBV9, the J gene TRBJ1-2, with a weak D call TRBD1 (5 bases). CDR3 length: 15 amino acids. Germline CDR1 and CDR2: SGDLS and YYNGEE. Trimming pared 0 bases from V and 4 bases from J, leaving 13 bases between. The CDR3 DNA is TGTGCCAGCAGCGTAGCTACTCAGGGCGGCTATGGCTACACCTTC. Its translation is CASSVATQGGYGYTF.

The chain has TRBV19 and TRBJ2-5, with 7 bases that match TRBD1. The germline gives CDR1 LNHDA, CDR2 SQIVND (reference sequence). The CDR3 consists of 15 residues. J gave up 4 bases and V 1 base, and 6 bases lay outside the gene matches. CDR3 DNA sequence: TGTGCCAGTAGTATAGTGTCGTCAGGGGGAGAGACCCAGTACTTC. Translated, it gives CASSIVSSGGETQYF.

The chain is built from TRBV7-9 and TRBJ1-1; TRBD1 is a possible D gene (6 bases). The CDR3 contains 16 residues. V dropped 5 bases and J dropped 0 bases, with 16 bases sitting between them. Looked up from germline, CDR1 is SEHNR and CDR2 is FQNEAQ (reference sequence). The CDR3 is CASSRNPRTVNTEAFF. The CDR3 DNA is TGTGCCAGCAGCCGAAATCCCCGGACAGTGAACACTGAAGCTTTCTTT.

The rearrangement links TRBV5-4 to TRBJ1-2, with a possible D match to TRBD1 (5 bases). Germline assignment: CDR1 SGHNT and CDR2 YYREEE (reference sequence). CDR3 length: 13 residues. V was pared by 4 bases and J by 8 bases, with 15 bases between. The CDR3 DNA is TGTGCCAGCAGCAAGGTGGGGGGTAACGGCTACACCTTC. Translating it yields CASSKVGGNGYTF.

This clone turned up a few times. This chain joins TRBV7-9 and TRBJ1-5; 7 bases fit TRBD1. CDR1 is SEHNR and CDR2 is FQNEAQ in the germline V gene (reference sequence). V lost 2 bases, J lost 2 bases, and 0 bases stayed unmatched. This CDR3 has 14 residues. The CDR3 loop is CASSLQGGNQPQHF. CDR3 bases: TGTGCCAGCAGCTTACAGGGGGGCAATCAGCCCCAGCATTTT. Complete variable domain (other parts from reference TRBV7-9 and TRBJ1-5): DTGVSQNPRHKITKRGQNVTFRCDPISEHNRLYWYRQTLGQGPEFLTYFQNEAQLEKSRLLSDRFSAERPKGSFSTLEIQRTEQGDSAMYLCASSLQGGNQPQHFGDGTRLSIL.

This chain uses TRBV4-3 with TRBJ2-6; 10 nucleotides agree with TRBD2. CDR1 is LGHNA, CDR2 YSLEER, per germline. V lost 4 bases, J lost 2 bases, and 5 bases stayed unmatched. There are 17 residues in the CDR3. The CDR3 region is CASSRSSGGTGANVLTF. The CDR3 DNA follows: TGCGCCAGCAGCCGGAGTAGCGGGGGGACTGGGGCCAACGTCCTGACTTTC.

The chain employs TRBV15 and TRBJ2-5; 7 bases agree with TRBD2. The germline gives CDR1 LNHNV, CDR2 YYDKDF (reference sequence). The CDR3 loop spans 16 amino acids. Trimming at V came to 0 bases and at J to 3 bases, leaving 7 bases not matched to a gene. Here the CDR3 DNA reads TGTGCCACCAGCAGAGATCGGACGGGAGGTAAAGAGACCCAGTACTTC. It is translated as CATSRDRTGGKETQYF.

This chain joins TRBV27 and TRBJ2-7, with 10 nucleotides matching TRBD2. CDR1 is MNHEY, CDR2 SMNVEV, per germline (reference sequence). This CDR3 has 16 residues. The junction had 5 bases not matched to a gene; V was cut back by 2 bases and J by 1 base. CDR3 sequence reads: CASSLRASGGSYEQYF. In nucleotides, the CDR3 is TGTGCCAGCAGTTTAAGGGCTAGCGGGGGTTCCTACGAGCAGTACTTC.

The chain recombines TRBV7-3 with TRBJ2-7; D not resolved. With 6 bases removed from V and 0 bases from J, the gap between germline ends came to 9 bases. The CDR3 consists of 13 residues. Germline V gene sequence: CDR1 SGHTA, CDR2 FQGTGA. Written as DNA, the CDR3 is TGTGCCAGCAGTACGGCAGGCTCCTACGAGCAGTACTTC. Translated, it gives CASSTAGSYEQYF. The whole variable domain, remainder taken from reference TRBV7-3 and TRBJ2-7, is GAGVSQTPSNKVTEKGKYVELRCDPISGHTALYWYRQSLGQGPEFLIYFQGTGAADDSGLPNDRFFAVRPEGSVSTLKIQRTERGDSAVYLCASSTAGSYEQYFGPGTRLTVT.

This chain uses TRBV11-2 with TRBJ1-1; D not certain. Germline CDR1 SGHAT, CDR2 FQNNGV. This CDR3 has 14 amino acids. V was pared by 6 bases and J by 3 bases, with 14 bases between. CDR3 bases: TGTGCCAGCAGTACCCGGGGATTGCACACTGAAGCTTTCTTT. Translating gives CASSTRGLHTEAFF.

This clone has a single count. The V and J genes are TRBV19 and TRBJ2-6; tentative D call: TRBD2 (6 bases). The germline gives CDR1 LNHDA, CDR2 SQIVND (reference sequence). This CDR3 is 17 amino acids long. Trimming stripped 3 bases from V and 0 bases from J, with 12 bases between. DNA of the CDR3: TGTGCCAGTAGTATGGGGACCGGGAGCTCTGGGGCCAACGTCCTGACTTTC. This gives the protein CASSMGTGSSGANVLTF.

The J gene is TRBJ2-7, the V gene TRBV7-8, with 11 nucleotides matching TRBD2. The V and J ends lost 3 bases and 1 base, in that order; junction bases with no gene match: 14. Germline V lookup: CDR1 SGHVS, CDR2 FQNEAQ. The CDR3 is made up of 19 amino acids. DNA of the CDR3: TGTGCCAGCAGCTTTTTAGTCGGAGTTGGACTAGCGGGTTCCTACGAGCAGTACTTC. Its protein is CASSFLVGVGLAGSYEQYF.

The rearrangement uses TRBV5-5 and TRBJ1-1, with no clear D. V was trimmed by 0 bases and J by 1 base, leaving 4 bases between them. The CDR3 sequence is 13 residues long. The germline V gene encodes CDR1 SGHKS and CDR2 YYEKEE (reference sequence). CDR3 protein: CASSLDRNTEAFF. CDR3 nucleotides: TGTGCCAGCAGCTTGGACAGGAACACTGAAGCTTTCTTT.

The V gene is TRBV28, the J gene TRBJ2-7; tentatively, D is TRBD1 (6 bases). Trimming removed 6 bases at V and 3 bases at J, with 15 bases between. Germline assignment: CDR1 MDHEN and CDR2 SYDVKM. The CDR3 contains 14 residues. CDR3 nucleotide sequence: TGTGCCAGCAGCCCGACAGGTTTCTTCTACGAGCAGTACTTC. The encoded protein is CASSPTGFFYEQYF.

This clone was seen just once. This chain joins TRBV27 and TRBJ2-5, with TRBD1 as a possible D gene (5 bases). Deletions cut 7 bases from V and 0 bases from J, with 9 bases between. The germline gives CDR1 MNHEY, CDR2 SMNVEV (reference sequence). This CDR3 has 13 amino acids. CDR3 region: CASKRGNQETQYF. The CDR3 DNA is TGTGCCAGCAAAAGGGGCAACCAAGAGACCCAGTACTTC.

This chain links TRBV7-9 with TRBJ2-2, with 11 bases identical to TRBD2. CDR3 length equals 15 residues. The ends lost 5 bases at V and 7 bases at J; junction bases unmatched: 6. Germline CDR1 and CDR2: SEHNR and FQNEAQ (reference sequence). CDR3 coding DNA: TGTGCCAGCAGCCCCGGGACTAGCGGAGGCGGGGAGCTGTTTTTT. Residues: CASSPGTSGGGELFF.

V usage is TRBV28 and J usage is TRBJ1-5; 8 bases line up with TRBD1. Germline loops: CDR1 MDHEN, CDR2 SYDVKM. This CDR3 region has 15 residues. Germline trimming cut 3 bases from V and 3 bases from J; bases unmatched to any gene: 4. This CDR3 reads CASSFGQGVNQPQHF. CDR3 coding DNA: TGTGCCAGCAGTTTCGGACAGGGTGTCAATCAGCCCCAGCATTTT.